This TCR beta chain originates from a study of blood T cell repertoires in COVID-19. Overall study: Specimens from acute and convalescent COVID-19 originated in the United States, Italy and Spain. PBMCs, B-cell-depleted T cells, or T cells were the source of the cDNA or gDNA that made up the material.

Cohort assignment relied on participant-reported clinical history. Profiling relied on immunoSEQ multiplex PCR, and the TCRdb table lists in-frame clones only, not all of them. The sample lists about 480,000 clones, 75% to 90% seen once, with just over 8% in the top ten. CDR1 SGHVS and CDR2 FQNEAQ come from the germline V gene. This CDR3 is 14 amino acids long. Trimming cost V 5 bases and J 4 bases, with 14 bases left between them. The specimen was PBMCs or T cells enriched from blood (not recorded which). The receptor was isolated from a woman in her sixties or seventies who had recovered from COVID-19. The rearrangement uses TRBV7-8 and TRBJ1-1, with unresolved D. The CDR3 bases are TGTGCCAGCAGCAGCCGGGATGAAATCACTGAAGCTTTCTTT. Encoded protein: CASSSRDEITEAFF.